Listed here are 2 T cell receptor beta chains from one sample, sequenced in a study of CD8+CD57+ T cells in acquired aplastic anemia. Genomic DNA provided the template from which TCR beta VDJ and CDR3 profiles were obtained. TCRdb recomputed calls from the reads with MiXCR, one row per CDR3 protein. The data show some 220,000 distinct CDR3 sequences, 34% seen once. The sequenced sample was sorted CD4+, CD8+, or CD8+CD57+ T cells (not recorded which) from PBMCs. Receptor source: a human donor in good health, serving as a control.

This rearrangement joins TRBV12-3 or TRBV12-4 to TRBJ2-7, with no clear D. This CDR3 has 14 residues. With 5 bases removed from V and 0 bases from J, the gap between germline ends came to 11 bases. The CDR3 loop reads CASSLSTPSYEQYF. CDR3 nucleotides: TGTGCCAGCAGTCTGTCAACCCCCTCCTACGAGCAGTACTTC.

The chain combines TRBV19 with TRBJ1-1, with TRBD1 identical over 7 bases. The CDR3 has 19 residues. Germline CDR1 reads LNHDA; CDR2 reads SQIVND (reference sequence). V was pared by 8 bases and J by 1 base, with 22 bases of the junction left unmatched. The DNA for the CDR3 is TGTGCCAGTTCCCAGTCATGGGGGAAGACAGGGTCTACGAACACTGAAGCTTTCTTT. Its translation: CASSQSWGKTGSTNTEAFF.